A single sample is the source of the 7 T cell receptor beta chains below, sequenced in a study of blood T cell repertoires in COVID-19. TCRdb keeps only in-frame clones here, not all; method: immunoSEQ multiplex PCR. The sample shows approximately 260,000 clones, 85% to 90% of them seen only once. Specimen: peripheral blood. These receptors all come from a woman aged 40-49 years who had recovered from COVID-19.

The genes are TRBV19 and TRBJ2-3; D is possibly TRBD1 (6 bases). This CDR3 has 16 amino acids. Per germline, CDR1 LNHDA and CDR2 SQIVND (reference sequence). V was shortened by 7 bases and J by 2 bases, with 19 bases between the two germline ends. CDR3: CASKSPGQSNTDTQYF. In DNA form, the CDR3 reads TGTGCCAGTAAGTCTCCAGGACAGTCGAACACAGATACGCAGTATTTT.

The count of this clone is one. The chain joins TRBV6-1 to TRBJ2-2; 9 positions match TRBD2. The CDR3 is 17 amino acids. Germline V CDR1 and CDR2: MNHNS, SASEGT. J gave up 3 bases and V 2 bases, and 7 bases lay outside the gene matches. The CDR3 sequence is CASSEKSGGSYTGELFF. DNA for the CDR3: TGTGCCAGCAGTGAAAAAAGCGGGGGGTCCTACACCGGGGAGCTGTTTTTT.

The genes are TRBV10-3 and TRBJ2-1, with 9 bases identical to TRBD1. Germline CDR1 ENHRY, CDR2 SYGVKD. The CDR3 has 14 amino acids. Losses at the gene ends were 7 bases for V and 10 bases for J; bases not matched to a gene: 11. This chain's CDR3 is CAITQGQGMREQFF. CDR3 sequence (DNA): TGTGCCATCACCCAGGGACAGGGTATGAGGGAGCAGTTCTTC.

This clone was recorded once. The chain employs TRBV19 and TRBJ2-7; D is ambiguous. This CDR3 contains 12 residues. Germline loops: CDR1 LNHDA, CDR2 SQIVND (reference sequence). CDR3 bases: TGTGCCAGTAGACCCTATTCCTCCGAGCAGTACGTC. Its translation: CASRPYSSEQYV.

This clone was observed a single time. The chain combines TRBV5-1 with TRBJ2-5, with D maybe TRBD2 (6 bases). The CDR3 sequence is 14 residues long. CDR1 and CDR2 (germline): SGHRS, YFSETQ. Trimming left V 2 bases short and J 2 bases short, with 10 bases between. In nucleotides, the CDR3 is TGCGCCAGCAGCTTCGGGACTGATCAAGAGACCCAGTACTTC. Residues: CASSFGTDQETQYF.

The rearrangement links TRBV27 to TRBJ1-6, with D unresolved. V shed 6 bases and J shed 13 bases, with 13 bases lying between them. Germline values: CDR1 MNHEY, CDR2 SMNVEV (reference sequence). The CDR3 extends over 12 amino acids. In DNA, the CDR3 is TGTGCCAGCAGGGGCGGGTTTTCGCCCCTCCACTTT. Translation gives CASRGGFSPLHF.

This sequence joins TRBV11-2 and TRBJ2-5, with D possibly TRBD2 on 5 matching bases. The V end lost 7 bases, the J end lost 5 bases, and 14 bases lay between the germline ends. The CDR3 spans 13 residues. In germline, CDR1 is SGHAT, CDR2 FQNNGV. DNA of the CDR3: TGTGCCAGCACACTAAGCGGTCGCGAGACCCAGTACTTC. It codes for CASTLSGRETQYF. The variable domain in full, with the rest retrieved from reference TRBV11-2 and TRBJ2-5, is EAGVAQSPRYKIIEKRQSVAFWCNPISGHATLYWYQQILGQGPKLLIQFQNNGVVDDSQLPKDRFSAERLKGVDSTLKIQPAKLEDSAVYLCASTLSGRETQYFGPGTRLLVL.